Detailed here is one T cell receptor (beta chain). This sample is drawn from a study of cytomegalovirus exposure and HLA in healthy donors. At the level of the study: Approximately 85 million unique TCRs from HLA-typed donors were held in an early data release.

Trimming took 5 bases from V and 0 from J; bases not matched to a gene: 8. The CDR3 is 16 residues long. Per germline, CDR1 MNHEY and CDR2 SMNVEV (reference sequence). The PCR made use of 60 Vbeta and 13 Jbeta primers. The repertoire was sequenced with immunoSEQ multiplex PCR; TCRdb's copy has only in-frame clones and lacks some. Here the sample spans more than 150,000 clones, 70% to 80% being singletons. The rearrangement links TRBV27 to TRBJ1-1; 8 nucleotides align to TRBD1. The sequence came from a man in his forties in good health and CMV-seronegative. Sample: PBMCs. The CDR3 DNA follows: TGTGCCAGCAGTCGACGGACAGGGAGCATGAACACTGAAGCTTTCTTT. It encodes CASSRRTGSMNTEAFF.